The 31 T cell receptor beta chains presented below share a single source sample, sequenced in a study of control samples from healthy donors and cancer patients (dated by TCRdb to the early 2020s). Receptor amplification or capture employed the immunoSEQ multiplex PCR assay. TCRdb obtained this table from immuneACCESS and retained in-frame rearrangements with V and J assigned. These tables miss some clones; where compared with another copy, unresolved V genes account for less than half of the shortfall, and the remainder is unexplained. The sample profile shows some 20,000 clones; roughly 84% of them were found once. Roughly 10% of the sample is in the top ten clones. The sequenced sample consisted of PBMCs. These receptors were taken from a woman aged 70-85 years with colorectal cancer.

This clone was observed a single time. V usage is TRBV12-3 or TRBV12-4 and J usage is TRBJ1-5; possibly TRBD1 for D (5 bases). V dropped 6 bases and J dropped 5 bases, with 11 bases sitting between them. There are 13 residues in the CDR3. The DNA of the CDR3 is TGTGCCAGCAGCATGCGGGGGGATCAGCCCCAGCATTTT. Translation gives CASSMRGDQPQHF.

The chain carries TRBV9 and TRBJ2-1; D is possibly TRBD2 (5 bases). V lost 1 base, J lost 6 bases, and 14 bases lay in between. CDR3 length: 15 amino acids. CDR1 and CDR2 from the germline V gene are SGDLS and YYNGEE. DNA of the CDR3: TGTGCCAGCAGCGTAAATGAGGGTTTTGTCAATGAGCAGTTCTTC. This translates into CASSVNEGFVNEQFF.

The chain uses TRBV3-1 (or the pseudogene TRBV3-2) and TRBJ1-2; D perhaps matches TRBD1 (6 bases). CDR3 length: 17 amino acids. The germline V gene encodes CDR1 LGHDT and CDR2 YNNKEL (reference sequence). The V gene lost 1 base and the J gene lost 4 bases, with 19 bases spanning the gap. This CDR3 reads CASSQVRMGAVSYGYTF. The CDR3 coding sequence is TGTGCCAGCAGCCAAGTTCGCATGGGGGCCGTGTCCTATGGCTACACCTTC.

V gene TRBV11-3 combines with J gene TRBJ2-3, with a possible D match to TRBD2 (5 bases). Looked up from germline, CDR1 is SGHNT and CDR2 is YENEEA. The CDR3 is 14 amino acids. V lost 4 bases, J lost 2 bases, and 10 bases lay in between. Here the CDR3 reads CASSSRRDTDTQYF. CDR3 sequence (DNA): TGTGCCAGCAGCTCCCGACGGGACACAGATACGCAGTATTTT.

This clone appeared once. The chain recombines TRBV4-2 with TRBJ1-1; possible D gene TRBD1, 6 bases. Germline loops: CDR1 LGHNA, CDR2 YNFKEQ. V was cut by 6 bases and J by 6 bases, with 11 bases left in between. CDR3 length equals 12 residues. CDR3 sequence reads: CASRGTGSEAFF. CDR3 nucleotides: TGTGCCAGCAGAGGCACAGGGTCTGAAGCTTTCTTT.

This clone was recorded only once. The V and J genes are TRBV28 and TRBJ1-4; no clear D. CDR3 length: 11 amino acids. The V end was cut by 8 bases, the J end by 7 bases, with 8 bases between. Germline values: CDR1 MDHEN, CDR2 SYDVKM. The CDR3 nucleotides are TGTGCCAGCGCCGGGAGTGAAAAACTGTTTTTT. As protein: CASAGSEKLFF.

V usage is TRBV4-3 and J usage is TRBJ1-2, with unresolved D. CDR1 and CDR2 (germline): LGHNA, YSLEER. The CDR3 runs to 14 residues. Trimming shortened V by 1 base and J by 9 bases, and 15 bases separated the two germline ends. CDR3 sequence: CASSQGPTPPSYTF. The DNA of the CDR3 is TGCGCCAGCAGCCAAGGGCCTACCCCTCCGAGCTACACCTTC.

V usage is TRBV5-1 and J usage is TRBJ2-2; D is unresolved. The CDR3 totals 14 residues. The V end lost 2 bases, the J end lost 3 bases, and 8 bases lay between the germline ends. Germline CDR1 and CDR2: SGHRS and YFSETQ. The CDR3 DNA reads TGCGCCAGCAGCTTTTTTGGGGACACCGGGGAGCTGTTTTTT. Protein sequence: CASSFFGDTGELFF.

The count of this clone is one. The rearrangement uses TRBV24-1 and TRBJ2-1; 9 nucleotides agree with TRBD2. The germline gives CDR1 KGHDR, CDR2 SFDVKD. The CDR3 is 17 residues long. Germline trimming cut 4 bases from V and 8 bases from J; bases unmatched to any gene: 14. CDR3 sequence: CATSDPLSGGRVDEQFF. Written as DNA, the CDR3 is TGTGCCACCAGTGACCCTCTTAGCGGGGGCCGGGTGGATGAGCAGTTCTTC.

The chain recombines TRBV2 with TRBJ2-2; D is perhaps TRBD1 or TRBD2 (6 bases each). In germline, CDR1 is SNHLY, CDR2 FYNNEI. The CDR3 consists of 15 residues. With 7 bases removed from V and 6 bases from J, the gap between germline ends came to 18 bases. CDR3 region: CASTLGQGRPGELFF. DNA of the CDR3: TGTGCCAGCACCCTAGGGCAGGGGAGGCCCGGGGAGCTGTTTTTT.

The rearrangement uses TRBV7-2 and TRBJ2-1; 7 bases match TRBD1. V lost 4 bases, J lost 7 bases, and 4 bases stayed unmatched. This CDR3 contains 13 residues. The germline V gene has CDR1 SGHTA and CDR2 FQGNSA. CDR3 loop: CASSSRQGNEQFF. For the CDR3, the DNA is TGTGCCAGCAGCTCGCGACAGGGAAATGAGCAGTTCTTC.

The chain is built from TRBV3-1 (or the pseudogene TRBV3-2) and TRBJ1-1; tentatively, D is TRBD1 (6 bases). Trimming left V 4 bases short and J 9 bases short, with 15 bases between. CDR1 is LGHDT, CDR2 YNNKEL, per germline (reference sequence). This CDR3 has 13 amino acids. In nucleotides, the CDR3 is TGTGCCAGCAGCCTAGGACAGCTAAACAAAGCTTTCTTT. Amino acid sequence: CASSLGQLNKAFF.

The chain combines TRBV7-2 with TRBJ1-5; 7 positions agree with TRBD1. The junction had 1 base not matched to a gene; V was cut back by 0 bases and J by 2 bases. CDR1 is SGHTA and CDR2 is FQGNSA in the germline V gene. CDR3 length: 15 residues. The CDR3, as DNA: TGTGCCAGCAGCTTAGCACAGGGGCGCAATCAGCCCCAGCATTTT. Translation: CASSLAQGRNQPQHF. The entire variable domain, with the rest obtained from reference TRBV7-2 and TRBJ1-5, is as follows: GAGVSQSPSNKVTEKGKDVELRCDPISGHTALYWYRQSLGQGLEFLIYFQGNSAPDKSGLPSDRFSAERTGGSVSTLTIQRTQQEDSAVYLCASSLAQGRNQPQHFGDGTRLSIL.

The chain has TRBV5-1 and TRBJ2-3; 8 bases map to TRBD1. The V segment lost 1 base and the J segment 4 bases; nucleotides outside the gene matches: 5. The length of the CDR3 is 15 residues. Germline loops: CDR1 SGHRS, CDR2 YFSETQ. The CDR3 nucleotides read TGCGCCAGCAGCTTGCAGGGGGCTACGGCAGATACGCAGTATTTT. It codes for CASSLQGATADTQYF.

The chain has TRBV29-1 and TRBJ2-7, with D perhaps TRBD1 (7 bases). Germline CDR1 SQVTM, CDR2 ANQGSEA. V was shortened by 3 bases and J by 0 bases, with 21 bases between the two germline ends. CDR3 size: 17 residues. The CDR3 coding sequence is TGCAGCGTTGAGGTCCCCCGGACAGGAGGGCCCTCCTACGAGCAGTACTTC. This codes for CSVEVPRTGGPSYEQYF.

The CDR3 protein is CASSLGSSSGNTIYF. CDR3 sequence (DNA): TGTGCCAGCAGCTTAGGGAGCAGCTCTGGAAACACCATATATTTT. The chain uses TRBV11-3 and TRBJ1-3; D uncertain. The CDR3 has 15 amino acids. Germline lookup yields CDR1 SGHNT and CDR2 YENEEA. With 1 base removed from V and 0 bases from J, the gap between germline ends came to 7 bases.

The V call is TRBV13, the J call TRBJ2-3; D ambiguous. CDR3 length equals 14 residues. Per germline, CDR1 PRHDT and CDR2 FYEKMQ (reference sequence). With 2 bases removed from V and 6 bases from J, the gap between germline ends came to 12 bases. CDR3: CASSLIRPVDTQYF. In DNA form, the CDR3 reads TGTGCCAGCAGCTTAATTCGGCCGGTGGATACGCAGTATTTT.

This clone was observed once. The chain joins TRBV27 to TRBJ1-5; 7 bases line up with TRBD1. The CDR3 covers 16 residues. The junction had 12 bases not matched to a gene; V was cut back by 5 bases and J by 5 bases. Germline CDR1 MNHEY, CDR2 SMNVEV (reference sequence). The DNA for the CDR3 is TGTGCCAGCAGTCTCTCAGGGACAGCCTCATATCAGCCCCAGCATTTT. This gives the protein CASSLSGTASYQPQHF.

The chain joins TRBV30 to TRBJ1-4; 7 nucleotides line up with TRBD1. This CDR3 is 13 amino acids long. The germline CDR1 and CDR2 sequences are GTSNPN and SVGIG (reference sequence). Trimming took 7 bases from V and 4 from J; bases not matched to a gene: 6. The CDR3 coding sequence is TGTGCCTTCCGCGGGACAGATAATGAAAAACTGTTTTTT. Its protein product is CAFRGTDNEKLFF.

This clone was seen only a few times. Other DNA variants within this sample encode the same CDR3. The V gene is TRBV3-1 (or the pseudogene TRBV3-2), the J gene TRBJ2-7, with D maybe TRBD1 (6 bases). This CDR3 comprises 16 residues. The germline V gene has CDR1 LGHDT and CDR2 YNNKEL (reference sequence). Trimming cost V 0 bases and J 2 bases, with 14 bases left between them. The CDR3 coding sequence is TGTGCCAGCAGCCAAGAGTCGACAGGAAGAACCTACGAGCAGTACTTC. Its translation: CASSQESTGRTYEQYF.

J is TRBJ1-2 and V is TRBV4-3, with D hard to call. The CDR3 contains 15 residues. V lost 0 bases and J lost 5, with 13 bases in between. CDR1 is LGHNA, CDR2 YSLEER, per germline. CDR3 amino acids: CASSQEGRAYYGYTF. CDR3 in DNA: TGCGCCAGCAGCCAAGAGGGCCGGGCTTATTATGGCTACACCTTC.

The gene calls are TRBV19 and TRBJ1-2; 8 nucleotides agree with TRBD1. CDR1 is LNHDA, CDR2 SQIVND, per germline (reference sequence). CDR3 length: 15 amino acids. Unmatched junction bases numbered 8, after V lost 4 bases and J lost 4 bases. CDR3 protein: CASSTPRTGSYGYTF. The CDR3 nucleotides are TGTGCCAGTAGTACCCCCCGGACAGGGAGCTATGGCTACACCTTC.

V and J are TRBV6-5 and TRBJ1-2; possibly TRBD1 for D (6 bases). This CDR3 spans 12 amino acids. CDR1 is MNHEY, CDR2 SVGAGI, per germline. The V end lost 6 bases, the J end lost 12 bases, and 17 bases lay between the germline ends. In DNA form, the CDR3 reads TGTGCCAGCAGCGGGGACATCAGCATCGACACCTTC. Its protein product is CASSGDISIDTF.

In regard to this clone: Sequence at one end of the junction differs from germline and may be a read error. The chain recombines TRBV6-5 with TRBJ1-2; 9 positions agree with TRBD1. Germline V gives CDR1 MNHEY, CDR2 SVGAGI. The CDR3 covers 15 residues. The CDR3 coding sequence is TGTGCCAGCAGTTTCCCAACAGGGGGCAAGGTATCTACCTTCTTC. Protein product: CASSFPTGGKVSTFF.

The chain couples TRBV12-5 to TRBJ2-3, with D perhaps given as TRBD1 or TRBD2 (5 bases each). The CDR3 spans 17 residues. Trimming took off 1 base at V and 5 bases at J, with 19 bases between the two ends. Germline loops: CDR1 LGHNT, CDR2 FRNRAP. Here the CDR3 reads CASGLDHSGPNRDTQYF. The CDR3, as DNA: TGTGCTAGTGGTTTGGACCACTCGGGACCTAACCGAGATACGCAGTATTTT. The whole variable domain, remainder taken from reference TRBV12-5 and TRBJ2-3, is DARVTQTPRHKVTEMGQEVTMRCQPILGHNTVFWYRQTMMQGLELLAYFRNRAPLDDSGMPKDRFSAEMPDATLATLKIQPSEPRDSAVYFCASGLDHSGPNRDTQYFGPGTRLTVL.

The chain links TRBV19 to TRBJ2-7; 10 bases fit TRBD2. After removal of 6 bases from V and 0 bases from J, the junction contained 5 bases not matched to a gene. The V gene's germline CDR1 is LNHDA and CDR2 SQIVND (reference sequence). The CDR3 has 15 residues. The DNA for the CDR3 is TGTGCCAGTAGCCGGACTAGCGGACACTCCTACGAGCAGTACTTC. It specifies CASSRTSGHSYEQYF.

The chain employs TRBV30 and TRBJ2-7; 8 bases agree with TRBD2. The J segment lost 1 base and the V segment lost 2 bases, leaving 1 base of the junction unmatched. Germline-derived CDR1 and CDR2 are GTSNPN and SVGIG (reference sequence). This CDR3 is built from 13 residues. In DNA, the CDR3 is TGTGCCTGGAGTCGGGGGGGGTCCTACGAGCAGTACTTC. It is translated as CAWSRGGSYEQYF.

This clone was detected a few times. The V and J genes are TRBV19 and TRBJ1-5, with D perhaps matching TRBD1 (6 bases). The length of the CDR3 is 13 residues. Germline lookup yields CDR1 LNHDA and CDR2 SQIVND (reference sequence). The germline V and J ends were trimmed by 6 bases and 11 bases, with 17 bases remaining between them. The DNA of the CDR3 is TGTGCCAGTAGGGGTAGGGGGGACATTGCCCAGCATTTT. Residues: CASRGRGDIAQHF.

This sequence joins TRBV28 and TRBJ1-2; tentative D call: TRBD1 (6 bases). V was cut by 3 bases and J by 2 bases, with 10 bases left in between. CDR3 size: 14 residues. Germline V gives CDR1 MDHEN, CDR2 SYDVKM. The CDR3 is CASSLAQGNYGYTF. The CDR3 DNA sequence: TGTGCCAGCAGTTTGGCGCAGGGGAACTATGGCTACACCTTC.

This sequence joins TRBV4-3 and TRBJ2-2; 8 bases are a match to TRBD2. There are 17 residues in the CDR3. Germline CDR1 and CDR2: LGHNA and YSLEER. V lost 0 bases and J lost 2; bases outside the gene matches: 5. CDR3 amino acids: CASSQDTSGSNTGELFF. The CDR3 DNA reads TGCGCCAGCAGCCAAGATACCAGCGGGAGCAACACCGGGGAGCTGTTTTTT.

The chain carries TRBV5-4 and TRBJ2-3; 9 bases line up with TRBD2. V lost 2 bases, J lost 2 bases, and 6 bases stayed unmatched. Looked up from germline, CDR1 is SGHNT and CDR2 is YYREEE (reference sequence). This CDR3 comprises 16 residues. CDR3 sequence: CASSFKRGDPTDTQYF. CDR3 DNA: TGTGCCAGCAGCTTCAAGCGGGGGGACCCCACAGATACGCAGTATTTT.